This T cell receptor (beta chain) was sequenced in a study of blood T cell repertoires in COVID-19. The overall study: The United States, Italy and Spain supplied acute and convalescent COVID-19 samples. The cDNA or gDNA used as material had been derived from T cells, B-cell-depleted T cells, or PBMCs.

Under the authors' procedure: Reference gene primer amplification in the assay estimated nucleated cell counts. Here immunoSEQ multiplex PCR was the method, and the copy in TCRdb shows in-frame clones only, minus some. The DNA was the basis for D and trimming; V, J and clone size are from that table. The table includes around 110,000 clones, around 88% detected once. The sample was peripheral blood. The sequence came from a man aged 50 or older with active or convalescent COVID-19.

The CDR3 nucleotides read TGCGCCAGCAGCTTGGTTGCCGGGACTAACAATGAGCAGTTCTTC. Its translation is CASSLVAGTNNEQFF. The V gene is TRBV5-1, the J gene TRBJ2-1; TRBD2 matches at 7 bases. The CDR3 is 15 residues long. The trim removed 0 bases at V and 5 bases at J, leaving 5 bases unmatched. Germline V gene lookup returns CDR1 SGHRS and CDR2 YFSETQ.